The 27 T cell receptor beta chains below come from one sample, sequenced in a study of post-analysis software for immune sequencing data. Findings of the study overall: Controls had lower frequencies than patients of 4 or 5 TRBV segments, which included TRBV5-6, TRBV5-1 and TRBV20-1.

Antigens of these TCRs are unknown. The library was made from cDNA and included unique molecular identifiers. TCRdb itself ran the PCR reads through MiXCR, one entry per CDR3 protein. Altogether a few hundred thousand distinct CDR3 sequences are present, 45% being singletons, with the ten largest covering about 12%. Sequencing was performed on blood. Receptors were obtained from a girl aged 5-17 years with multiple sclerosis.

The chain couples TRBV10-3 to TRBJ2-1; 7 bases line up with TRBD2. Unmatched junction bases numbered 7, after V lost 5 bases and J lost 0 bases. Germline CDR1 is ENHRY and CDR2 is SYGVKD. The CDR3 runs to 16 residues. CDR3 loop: CAISLQSGVSYNEQFF. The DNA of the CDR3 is TGTGCCATCAGTTTACAAAGCGGGGTCTCCTACAATGAGCAGTTCTTC.

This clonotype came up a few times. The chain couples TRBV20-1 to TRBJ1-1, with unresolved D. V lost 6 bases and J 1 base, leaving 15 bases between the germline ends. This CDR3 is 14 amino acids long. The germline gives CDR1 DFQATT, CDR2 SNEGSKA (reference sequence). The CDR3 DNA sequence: TGCAGTGCCCCCGGTCCTACGTCGAACACTGAAGCTTTCTTT. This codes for CSAPGPTSNTEAFF.

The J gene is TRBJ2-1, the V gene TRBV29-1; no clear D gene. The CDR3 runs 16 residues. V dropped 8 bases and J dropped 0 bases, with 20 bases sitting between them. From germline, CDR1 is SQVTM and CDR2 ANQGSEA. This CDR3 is CSQRSLGSSSYNEQFF. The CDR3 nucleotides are TGCAGCCAGAGGTCTCTAGGGTCTAGCTCCTACAATGAGCAGTTCTTC.

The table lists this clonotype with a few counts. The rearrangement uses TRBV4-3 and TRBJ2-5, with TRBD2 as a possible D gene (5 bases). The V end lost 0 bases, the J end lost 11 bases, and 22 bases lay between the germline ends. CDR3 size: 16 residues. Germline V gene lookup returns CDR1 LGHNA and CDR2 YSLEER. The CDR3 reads CASSQEISAGTREQYF. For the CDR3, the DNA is TGCGCCAGCAGCCAAGAGATTTCGGCAGGCACTAGAGAGCAGTACTTC.

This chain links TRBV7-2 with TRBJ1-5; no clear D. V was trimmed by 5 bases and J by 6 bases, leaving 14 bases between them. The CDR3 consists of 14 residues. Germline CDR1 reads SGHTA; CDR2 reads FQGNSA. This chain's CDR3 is CASSVDMGRQPQHF. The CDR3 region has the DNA TGTGCCAGCAGCGTAGACATGGGTCGTCAGCCCCAGCATTTT.

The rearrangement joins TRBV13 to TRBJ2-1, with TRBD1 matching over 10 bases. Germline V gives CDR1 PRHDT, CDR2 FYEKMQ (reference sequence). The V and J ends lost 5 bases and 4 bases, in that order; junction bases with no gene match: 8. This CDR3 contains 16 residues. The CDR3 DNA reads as TGTGCCAGCAGCCCGGAGGGGACAGGGGTTTACAATGAGCAGTTCTTC. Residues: CASSPEGTGVYNEQFF.

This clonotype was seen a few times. As DNA, the CDR3 is TGTGCCAGCAGTTCCGGGACTAGAGTTTTGGGTGAGCAGTTCTTC. Residues: CASSSGTRVLGEQFF. The chain employs TRBV27 and TRBJ2-1; the match to TRBD2 covers 8 bases. The V segment lost 4 bases and the J segment 9 bases; nucleotides outside the gene matches: 11. Looked up from germline, CDR1 is MNHEY and CDR2 is SMNVEV (reference sequence). The CDR3 is 15 residues long.

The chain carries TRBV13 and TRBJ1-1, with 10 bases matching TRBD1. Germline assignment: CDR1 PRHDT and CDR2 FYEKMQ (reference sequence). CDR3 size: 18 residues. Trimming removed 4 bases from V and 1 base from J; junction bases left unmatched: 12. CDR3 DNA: TGTGCCAGCAGCTCACTTACCGGGACAGGGGCAAAGAACACTGAAGCTTTCTTT. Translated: CASSSLTGTGAKNTEAFF.

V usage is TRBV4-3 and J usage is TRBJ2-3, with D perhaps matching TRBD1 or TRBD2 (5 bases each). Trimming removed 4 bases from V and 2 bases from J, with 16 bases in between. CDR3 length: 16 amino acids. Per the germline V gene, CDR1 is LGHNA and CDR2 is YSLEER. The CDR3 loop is CASSPRYRDHTDTQYF. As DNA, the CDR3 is TGCGCCAGCAGCCCAAGATACCGGGACCACACAGATACGCAGTATTTT.

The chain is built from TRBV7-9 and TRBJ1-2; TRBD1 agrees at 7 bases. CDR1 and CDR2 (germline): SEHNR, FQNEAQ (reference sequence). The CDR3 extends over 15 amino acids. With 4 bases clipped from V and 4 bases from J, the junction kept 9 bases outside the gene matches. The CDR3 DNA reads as TGTGCCAGCAGCTCACCCGGTCGGGACAGCTATGGCTACACCTTC. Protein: CASSSPGRDSYGYTF.

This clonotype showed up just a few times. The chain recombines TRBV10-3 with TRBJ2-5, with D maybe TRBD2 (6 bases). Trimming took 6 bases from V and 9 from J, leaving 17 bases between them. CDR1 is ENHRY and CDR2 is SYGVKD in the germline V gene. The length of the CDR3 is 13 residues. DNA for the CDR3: TGTGCCATCAGGGACACCTCCGGGGGATCCCAGTACTTC. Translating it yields CAIRDTSGGSQYF.

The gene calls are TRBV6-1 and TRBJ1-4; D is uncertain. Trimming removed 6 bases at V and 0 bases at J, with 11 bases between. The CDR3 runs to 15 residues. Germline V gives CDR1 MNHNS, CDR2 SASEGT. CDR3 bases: TGTGCCAGCAGGAAGCGGGAGCCAACTAATGAAAAACTGTTTTTT. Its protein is CASRKREPTNEKLFF.

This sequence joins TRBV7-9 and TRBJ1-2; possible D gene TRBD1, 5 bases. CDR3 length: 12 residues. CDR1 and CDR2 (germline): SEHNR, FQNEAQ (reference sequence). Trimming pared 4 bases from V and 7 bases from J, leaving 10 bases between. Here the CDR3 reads CASSSAGTGYTF. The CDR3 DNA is TGTGCCAGCAGCTCAGCCGGGACTGGCTACACCTTC.

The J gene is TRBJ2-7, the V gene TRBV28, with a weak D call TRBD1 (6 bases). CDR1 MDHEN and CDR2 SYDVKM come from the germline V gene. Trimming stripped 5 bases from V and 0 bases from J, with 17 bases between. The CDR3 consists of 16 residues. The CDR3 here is CASSPPGQPPSYEQYF. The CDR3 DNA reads TGTGCCAGCAGTCCCCCCGGACAGCCACCCTCCTACGAGCAGTACTTC.

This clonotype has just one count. The CDR3 loop is CATSIRRGTAQYF. The CDR3 DNA sequence: TGTGCCACCAGCATAAGACGGGGGACGGCCCAGTACTTC. The genes are TRBV15 and TRBJ2-5; a possible D gene is TRBD2 (6 bases). The CDR3 has 13 amino acids. Germline assignment: CDR1 LNHNV and CDR2 YYDKDF (reference sequence). Trimming removed 4 bases at V and 9 bases at J, with 15 bases between.

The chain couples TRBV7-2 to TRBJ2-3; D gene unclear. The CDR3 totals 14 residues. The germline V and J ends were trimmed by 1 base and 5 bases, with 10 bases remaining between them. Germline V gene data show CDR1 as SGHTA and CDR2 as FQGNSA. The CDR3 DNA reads TGTGCCAGCAGCTTAGTCCTGGTCGGAGATACGCAGTATTTT. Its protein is CASSLVLVGDTQYF.

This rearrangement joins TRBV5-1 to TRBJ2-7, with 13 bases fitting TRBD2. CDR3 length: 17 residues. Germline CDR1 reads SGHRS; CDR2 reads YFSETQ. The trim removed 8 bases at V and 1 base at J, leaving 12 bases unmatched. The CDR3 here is CASKRTSGRVVSYEQYF. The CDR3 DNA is TGCGCCAGTAAACGGACTAGCGGGAGAGTCGTATCCTACGAGCAGTACTTC.

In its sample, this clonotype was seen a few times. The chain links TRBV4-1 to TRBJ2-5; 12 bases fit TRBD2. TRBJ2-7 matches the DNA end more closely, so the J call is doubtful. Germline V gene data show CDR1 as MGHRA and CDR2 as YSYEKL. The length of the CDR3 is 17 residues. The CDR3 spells CASSQIPWTSGNYEQYF. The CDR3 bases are TGCGCCAGCAGCCAAATACCCTGGACTAGCGGGAATTACGAGCAGTACTTC.

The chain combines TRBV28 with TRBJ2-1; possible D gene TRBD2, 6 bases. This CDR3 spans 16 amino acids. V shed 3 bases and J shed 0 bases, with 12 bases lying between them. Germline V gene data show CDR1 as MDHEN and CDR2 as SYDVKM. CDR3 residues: CASSFNGGSSYNEQFF. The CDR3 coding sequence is TGTGCCAGCAGTTTTAATGGGGGGAGCTCCTACAATGAGCAGTTCTTC.

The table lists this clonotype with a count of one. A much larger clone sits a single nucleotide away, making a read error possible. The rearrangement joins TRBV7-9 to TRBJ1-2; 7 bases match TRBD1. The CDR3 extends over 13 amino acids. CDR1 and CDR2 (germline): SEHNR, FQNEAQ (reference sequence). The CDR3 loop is CVSSLTGNYGYTF. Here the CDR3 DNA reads TGTGTCAGCAGCTTGACAGGGAACTATGGCTACACCTTC.

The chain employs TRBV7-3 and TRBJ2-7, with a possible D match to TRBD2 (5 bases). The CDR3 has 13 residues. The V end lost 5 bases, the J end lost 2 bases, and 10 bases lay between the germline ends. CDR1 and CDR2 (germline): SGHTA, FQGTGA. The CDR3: CASSPAGPYEQYF. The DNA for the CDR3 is TGTGCCAGCAGCCCGGCGGGCCCCTACGAGCAGTACTTC.

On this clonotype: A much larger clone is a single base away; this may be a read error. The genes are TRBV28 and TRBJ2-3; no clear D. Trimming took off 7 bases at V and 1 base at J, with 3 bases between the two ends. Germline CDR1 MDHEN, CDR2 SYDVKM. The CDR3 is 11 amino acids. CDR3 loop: CASTRTDTQYF. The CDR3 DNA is TGTGCCAGCACCCGCACAGATACGCAGTATTTT.

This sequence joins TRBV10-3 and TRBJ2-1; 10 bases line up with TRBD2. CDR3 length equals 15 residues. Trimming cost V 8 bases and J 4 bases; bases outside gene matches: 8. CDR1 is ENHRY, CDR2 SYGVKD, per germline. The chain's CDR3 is CAIRLAGDYYNEQFF. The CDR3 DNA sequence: TGTGCCATCCGGCTAGCGGGAGATTATTACAATGAGCAGTTCTTC.

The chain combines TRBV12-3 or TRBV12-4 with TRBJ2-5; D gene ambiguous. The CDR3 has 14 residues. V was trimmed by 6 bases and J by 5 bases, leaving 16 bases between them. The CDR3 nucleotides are TGTGCCAGCAGCCAACCAGCGAACGAGGAGACCCAGTACTTC. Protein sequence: CASSQPANEETQYF.

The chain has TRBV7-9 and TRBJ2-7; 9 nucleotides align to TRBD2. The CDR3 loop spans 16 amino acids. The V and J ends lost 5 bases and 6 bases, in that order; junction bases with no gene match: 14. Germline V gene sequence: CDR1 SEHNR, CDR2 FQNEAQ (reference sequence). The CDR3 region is CASSRTLAGANGEQYF. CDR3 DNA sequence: TGTGCCAGCAGCCGCACGTTAGCGGGAGCCAACGGCGAGCAGTACTTC.

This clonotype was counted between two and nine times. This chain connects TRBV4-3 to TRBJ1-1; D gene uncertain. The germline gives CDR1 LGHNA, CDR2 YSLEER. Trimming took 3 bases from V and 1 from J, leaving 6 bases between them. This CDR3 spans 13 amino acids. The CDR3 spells CASSHPGNTEAFF. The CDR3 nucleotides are TGCGCCAGCAGCCACCCGGGGAACACTGAAGCTTTCTTT.

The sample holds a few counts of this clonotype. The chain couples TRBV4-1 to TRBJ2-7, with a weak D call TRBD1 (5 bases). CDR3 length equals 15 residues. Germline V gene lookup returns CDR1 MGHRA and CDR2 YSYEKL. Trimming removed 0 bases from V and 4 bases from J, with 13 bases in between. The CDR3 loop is CASSQDKGLVYEQYF. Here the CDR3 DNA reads TGCGCCAGCAGCCAAGATAAGGGGCTGGTGTACGAGCAGTACTTC.